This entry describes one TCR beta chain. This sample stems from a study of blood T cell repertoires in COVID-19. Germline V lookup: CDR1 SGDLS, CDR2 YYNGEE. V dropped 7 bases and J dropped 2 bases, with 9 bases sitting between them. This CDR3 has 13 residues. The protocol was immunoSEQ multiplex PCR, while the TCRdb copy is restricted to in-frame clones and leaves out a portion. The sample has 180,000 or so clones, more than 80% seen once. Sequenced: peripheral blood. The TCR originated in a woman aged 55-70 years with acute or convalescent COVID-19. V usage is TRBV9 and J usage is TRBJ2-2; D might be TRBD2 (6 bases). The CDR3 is CASRGLNTGELFF. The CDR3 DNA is TGTGCCAGCCGGGGGTTAAACACCGGGGAGCTGTTTTTT.